The TCR beta chain under discussion was sequenced for a study of T cell repertoires in ileal Crohn's disease. Study-level results: Sorted CD8 T cells held more high-frequency clones than CD4.

As concerns this clone: Its antigen is as yet unknown.

The V gene's germline CDR1 is SGHRS and CDR2 YFSETQ. V shed 2 bases and J shed 0 bases, with 14 bases lying between them. The CDR3 has 16 amino acids. Described time point: proximal margin of the surgical specimen (macroscopically non-inflamed). The data were produced by immunoSEQ multiplex PCR, yet TCRdb's version contains in-frame clones alone and is incomplete. The data contain 4,500 to 6,500 clones, more than 75% of them singletons. Specimen: ileal tissue. This TCR was recovered from an adult with Crohn's disease. The chain has TRBV5-1 and TRBJ1-1; D not certain. This chain's CDR3 is CASSLAGNPMNTEAFF. The CDR3 DNA follows: TGCGCCAGCAGCTTAGCAGGTAACCCCATGAACACTGAAGCTTTCTTT.